The present entry profiles one TCR beta chain with its context. What it binds is unknown. The data were produced by immunoSEQ multiplex PCR, yet TCRdb's version contains in-frame clones alone and is incomplete. The table includes 150,000 or so clones, nearly 90% detected once. Time point in this sample: baseline pretreatment blood. As to treatment: 15 Gy SBRT to primary tumor, nephrectomy 4 weeks later. Radiation-treated patients gave blood at baseline, week 2 and week 4. The tumor was a clear cell renal cell carcinoma. Germline V CDR1 and CDR2: SGHNT, YENEEA. CDR3 length: 17 residues. With V trimmed by 5 bases and J by 8 bases, 18 bases remained unmatched. This record comes from a study of radiation and T cells in renal cell carcinoma. General study results and limits: From baseline, blood top tumor clonotypes peaked at 2 weeks post-radiation. Baseline intratumoral clonotype presence is unknown without pretreatment biopsies.

The receptor was derived from a woman between 45 and 60 years old with renal cell carcinoma. The sample consisted of blood, taken from a patient whose treatment included radiotherapy and nephrectomy. The chain recombines TRBV11-3 with TRBJ2-1, with 7 bases that match TRBD1. CDR3 in DNA: TGTGCCAGCAGCATAGTCAAAGGGGGCCCCCTGTTCGATGAGCAGTTCTTC. Residues: CASSIVKGGPLFDEQFF. Full variable domain (rest looked up from reference TRBV11-3 and TRBJ2-1): EAGVVQSPRYKIIEKKQPVAFWCNPISGHNTLYWYLQNLGQGPELLIRYENEEAVDDSQLPKDRFSAERLKGVDSTLKIQPAELGDSAVYLCASSIVKGGPLFDEQFFGPGTRLTVL.